A selection of T cell receptor beta chains follows, all from one sample in a study of blood T cell repertoires in COVID-19. The data were produced by immunoSEQ multiplex PCR, yet TCRdb's version contains in-frame clones alone and is incomplete. Counted here are roughly 200,000 clones, around four fifths occurring once; the ten biggest clones make up 6.5% to 8.5%. The specimen was peripheral blood. These receptors all stem from a woman in her thirties or forties with COVID-19, enrolled during active disease. Both conserved end residues are part of each CDR3. Fields, in order: clone size, D gene, J gene, V gene, CDR3 DNA, CDR3 protein. The D gene is left open where the match is weak. Part of the rows lack a size; the others show once, few, many or a class for expanded clones.

few,TRBD1,TRBJ2-7,TRBV18,TGTGCCAGCTCACCATTTGACAGGGCTGGTGACGAGCAGTACTTC,CASSPFDRAGDEQYF
NA,TRBD2,TRBJ2-7,TRBV4-1,TGCGCCAGCAGTCCGAACTTTAGCGGGTCAACGGGGTTTTACGAGCAGTACTTC,CASSPNFSGSTGFYEQYF
NA,NA,TRBJ1-1,TRBV10-1,TGCGCCAGCAGTGAGTCGGCGGGGGTGGGCACTGAAGCTTTCTTT,CASSESAGVGTEAFF
NA,NA,TRBJ2-3,TRBV5-1,TGCGCCAGCAGCTTGGTAGGCGGGAATCCTAGCACAGATACGCAGTATTTT,CASSLVGGNPSTDTQYF
NA,TRBD1,TRBJ1-2,TRBV5-1,TGCGCCAGCAGCCTCGGACAGGGAGGGGACTATGGCTACACCTTC,CASSLGQGGDYGYTF
NA,NA,TRBJ2-7,TRBV20-1,TGCAGTTCCCAAGTAGAGGGTTCCCTCTACTTC,CSSQVEGSLYF
NA,NA,TRBJ1-2,TRBV19,TGTGCCAGTAGTATAACAGATATTGGCTACACCTTC,CASSITDIGYTF
NA,NA,TRBJ2-5,TRBV7-7,TGTGCCAGCAGCTGGGAAGGGAGAGAGACCCAGTACTTC,CASSWEGRETQYF
NA,NA,TRBJ2-3,TRBV5-4,TGTGCCAGCAGCTTGCCAGGGGATTTCACAGATACGCAGTATTTT,CASSLPGDFTDTQYF
NA,TRBD2,TRBJ2-3,TRBV3-1/TRBV3-2,TGTGCCAGCAGCCAACTAGCGGGCACAGATACGCAGTATTTT,CASSQLAGTDTQYF
NA,NA,TRBJ1-2,TRBV15,TGTGCCACCAGAGATACAGGGAACCTAAATAACTATGGCTACACCTTC,CATRDTGNLNNYGYTF
NA,NA,TRBJ1-5,TRBV18,TGTGCCAGCTCACCACGCGGGCATATATTAGGTCAGCCCCAGCATTTT,CASSPRGHILGQPQHF
NA,TRBD2,TRBJ2-1,TRBV27,TGTGCCAGCAGTTTTTACAGCGGGGATGAGCAGTTCTTC,CASSFYSGDEQFF
NA,NA,TRBJ2-2,TRBV6-6,TGTGCCAGCACCAACAGGGTCCACACCGGGGAGCTGTTTTTT,CASTNRVHTGELFF
NA,TRBD1,TRBJ1-2,TRBV11-1,TGTGCCAGCAGCTTAGGGGACAGGAGAGCTAACTATGGCTACACCTTC,CASSLGDRRANYGYTF
NA,TRBD1,TRBJ1-2,TRBV19,TGTGCCAGTACCCCAGACAGGGTCGATCACTATGGCTACACCTTC,CASTPDRVDHYGYTF
NA,TRBD1,TRBJ1-1,TRBV25-1,TGTGCCAGCAGTGAGCGGACAGGGAACACTGAAGCTTTCTTT,CASSERTGNTEAFF
NA,TRBD1,TRBJ1-2,TRBV18,TGTGCCAGCTCCCCTAAAACAGGGGTACGGGATGGCTACACCTTC,CASSPKTGVRDGYTF
NA,TRBD2,TRBJ2-1,TRBV4-1,TGCGCCAGCAGCCAAGATCGGCTAGCGGGCGCAAACAATGAGCAGTTCTTC,CASSQDRLAGANNEQFF
NA,TRBD2,TRBJ2-1,TRBV27,TGTGCCAGCAGTTCGGCCCTAGCGGGAGGGGGCAATGAGCAGTTCTTC,CASSSALAGGGNEQFF
once,NA,TRBJ2-1,TRBV24-1,TGTGCCACCAGTGATTTGGGGACTCCATACAATGAGCAGTTCTTC,CATSDLGTPYNEQFF
NA,TRBD2,TRBJ2-2,TRBV27,TGTGCCAGCAGTTCAACTAGCGGGGGGAACACCGGGGAGCTGTTTTTT,CASSSTSGGNTGELFF
once,TRBD2,TRBJ2-5,TRBV5-1,TGCGCCAGCAGCACCTCCGGGACTAGTAAAGAGACCCAGTACTTC,CASSTSGTSKETQYF
NA,NA,TRBJ1-1,TRBV5-1,TGCGCCAGCAGCTTGGAGGAGGGACGCACTGAAGCTTTCTTT,CASSLEEGRTEAFF
few,NA,TRBJ1-2,TRBV18,TGTGCCAGCTCACCGCCTGGGGCAGTCTATGGCTACACCTTC,CASSPPGAVYGYTF
NA,NA,TRBJ1-4,TRBV19,TGTGCCAGTAGTACCCAACCCCGGGTACTTAATGAAAAACTGTTTTTT,CASSTQPRVLNEKLFF
NA,NA,TRBJ2-5,TRBV21-1,TGTGCCAGCAGCTCCCGGGACCTAGCGGGAGCCGAAGAGACCCAGTACTTC,CASSSRDLAGAEETQYF
NA,NA,TRBJ2-7,TRBV7-9,TGTGCCAGCAGCTTAGGGAGTCTCTCCTACGAGCAGTACTTC,CASSLGSLSYEQYF
NA,TRBD1,TRBJ2-5,TRBV11-3,TGTGCCAGCAGCTTAAACAGGGGCCTCCAAGAGACCCAGTACTTC,CASSLNRGLQETQYF
NA,TRBD2,TRBJ2-1,TRBV15,TGTGCCACCAGCACCGAGCGGGGGGGTACCTACAATGAGCAGTTCTTC,CATSTERGGTYNEQFF
NA,TRBD1,TRBJ1-2,TRBV9,TGTGCCAGCAGCCCAGGGGGGAACTATGGCTACACCTTC,CASSPGGNYGYTF
few,NA,TRBJ2-1,TRBV9,TGTGCCAGCAGCGCCACAGAGTTGGGGCAGTTCTTC,CASSATELGQFF
once,TRBD1,TRBJ2-7,TRBV9,TGTGCCAGCAGCTCCGACCCGGGACAGTCGACCTACGAGCAGTACTTC,CASSSDPGQSTYEQYF
NA,NA,TRBJ2-7,TRBV10-3,TGTGCCATCAGTGACCCGACAGTCTACCACTACGAGCAGTACTTC,CAISDPTVYHYEQYF
NA,NA,TRBJ1-3,TRBV5-1,TGCGCCAGCAGCTCGAGATTGCGAGGTCCTGGAAACACCATATATTTT,CASSSRLRGPGNTIYF
NA,TRBD1,TRBJ1-1,TRBV7-3,TGTGCCAGCAGCTTAGGGACAGGGAGCATTGAAGCTTTCTTT,CASSLGTGSIEAFF
NA,NA,TRBJ2-7,TRBV21-1,TGTGCCAGCAGCAAAGTGAGGGGGGAGCAGTACTTC,CASSKVRGEQYF
NA,NA,TRBJ2-3,TRBV5-1,TGCGCCAGCAGCTTCGCGGGGGCTAGCACAGATACGCAGTATTTT,CASSFAGASTDTQYF
few,NA,TRBJ1-3,TRBV3-1/TRBV3-2,TGTGCCAGCAGCGAAAAGGGGAGAAACACCATATATTTT,CASSEKGRNTIYF
NA,NA,TRBJ1-3,TRBV28,TGTGCCAGCAGTTCAGCGGTGGGGAACACCATATATTTT,CASSSAVGNTIYF
NA,TRBD1,TRBJ1-6,TRBV5-5,TGTGCCAGCAGCGCGGGACAGACTAATTCACCCCTCCACTTT,CASSAGQTNSPLHF
NA,TRBD1,TRBJ2-7,TRBV7-8,TGTGCCAGCAGCCTCGGAAGGGGGCCCTACGAGCAGTACTTC,CASSLGRGPYEQYF
NA,TRBD2,TRBJ2-1,TRBV5-1,TGCGCCCGCAGGGCTAGCGGGGGGGCTTCCTACAATGAGCAGTTCTTC,CARRASGGASYNEQFF
NA,NA,TRBJ1-4,TRBV10-3,TGTGCCATCAGTGAGTCGAGCGGGGCAACTAATGAAAAACTGTTTTTT,CAISESSGATNEKLFF